Presented here are 30 T cell receptor beta chains from one specimen sequenced in a study of shared clonotypes between healthy human individuals. Using immunoSEQ multiplex PCR, the repertoire was profiled, and TCRdb retains in-frame clones only, with some absent. The sample lists approximately 2,200,000 clones; 93% were seen once. Naive CD8 cells lacked CD45RO, underwent positive selection for CCR7 and left out terminally differentiated effector memory CD45RA+ cells. Sequencing used naive CD8+ T cells from PBMCs. The receptors here all came from a man younger than 35 in good health. Some clones in this sample may be carry-over from other donors' samples.

This chain connects TRBV15 to TRBJ2-1; no firm D call. V shed 0 bases and J shed 7 bases, with 19 bases lying between them. Germline values: CDR1 LNHNV, CDR2 YYDKDF (reference sequence). The CDR3 is made up of 17 amino acids. The CDR3 coding sequence is TGTGCCACCAGCAGAGAGGTCCGGATCCTACCACAGAATGAGCAGTTCTTC. This gives the protein CATSREVRILPQNEQFF.

The rearrangement links TRBV19 to TRBJ1-1; TRBD1 might be the D (6 bases). Deletions cut 4 bases from V and 7 bases from J, with 16 bases between. The CDR3 spans 14 residues. Germline CDR1 reads LNHDA; CDR2 reads SQIVND (reference sequence). The CDR3 spells CASSKGEQVGEAFF. The DNA for the CDR3 is TGTGCCAGTAGTAAGGGGGAACAAGTTGGTGAAGCTTTCTTT. The full variable domain, in which reference TRBV19 and TRBJ1-1 provide the parts outside the CDR3, is DGGITQSPKYLFRKEGQNVTLSCEQNLNHDAMYWYRQDPGQGLRLIYYSQIVNDFQKGDIAEGYSVSREKKESFPLTVTSAQKNPTAFYLCASSKGEQVGEAFFGQGTRLTVV.

In DNA form, the CDR3 reads TGTGCCAGCAGCCAAAGGACAGGGGTCTATGGCTACACCTTC. This translates into CASSQRTGVYGYTF. The J gene is TRBJ1-2, the V gene TRBV14, with 9 bases lining up with TRBD1. The CDR3 sequence is 14 residues long. The J segment lost 4 bases and the V segment lost 2 bases, leaving 2 bases of the junction unmatched. Looked up from germline, CDR1 is SGHDN and CDR2 is FVKESK.

V gene TRBV6-6 combines with J gene TRBJ2-1; no definite D call. In germline, CDR1 is MNHNY, CDR2 SVGAGI (reference sequence). Trimming took off 9 bases at V and 7 bases at J, with 19 bases between the two ends. The CDR3 contains 14 residues. The chain's CDR3 is CASLRGVGTNEQFF. CDR3 nucleotides: TGTGCCAGTTTGAGAGGCGTCGGAACGAATGAGCAGTTCTTC.

The J gene is TRBJ2-7, the V gene TRBV4-1, with 7 positions matching TRBD1. The CDR3 has 16 amino acids. Germline values: CDR1 MGHRA, CDR2 YSYEKL. J lost 0 bases, V lost 4 bases, and 9 bases had no gene match. Here the CDR3 DNA reads TGCGCCAGCAGCCCCGTCACCGGGGACAGCTCCTACGAGCAGTACTTC. It specifies CASSPVTGDSSYEQYF.

CDR3 protein: CASIGTGRSGELFF. The CDR3 DNA follows: TGTGCCAGCATTGGGACAGGGAGGTCCGGGGAGCTGTTTTTT. This chain links TRBV6-5 with TRBJ2-2; 9 nucleotides align to TRBD1. The length of the CDR3 is 14 residues. J gave up 6 bases and V 7 bases, and 6 bases lay outside the gene matches. CDR1 and CDR2 from the germline V gene are MNHEY and SVGAGI.

The chain has TRBV5-4 and TRBJ1-1; D is unresolved. The CDR3 is 14 amino acids. Germline values: CDR1 SGHNT, CDR2 YYREEE (reference sequence). Trimming took 3 bases from V and 1 from J, leaving 10 bases between them. The CDR3 DNA reads TGTGCCAGCAGCTCTCCAGCCTCGAACACTGAAGCTTTCTTT. Amino acid sequence: CASSSPASNTEAFF.

V and J are TRBV27 and TRBJ1-4; possible D gene TRBD1, 5 bases. Germline V CDR1 and CDR2: MNHEY, SMNVEV (reference sequence). The V gene lost 5 bases and the J gene lost 3 bases, with 16 bases spanning the gap. This CDR3 spans 16 amino acids. CDR3 nucleotide sequence: TGTGCCAGCAGTACTTTCTCAGGGTCACCTAATGAAAAACTGTTTTTT. This translates into CASSTFSGSPNEKLFF. The full variable domain, with the rest looked up from reference TRBV27 and TRBJ1-4, is EAQVTQNPRYLITVTGKKLTVTCSQNMNHEYMSWYRQDPGLGLRQIYYSMNVEVTDKGDVPEGYKVSRKEKRNFPLILESPSPNQTSLYFCASSTFSGSPNEKLFFGSGTQLSVL.

This chain connects TRBV5-5 to TRBJ2-5; possibly TRBD1 for D (6 bases). V lost 0 bases and J lost 4, with 13 bases in between. Germline V CDR1 and CDR2: SGHKS, YYEKEE (reference sequence). The CDR3 is made up of 15 amino acids. This chain's CDR3 is CASSLGPGTTETQYF. CDR3 sequence (DNA): TGTGCCAGCAGCTTGGGTCCCGGGACAACAGAGACCCAGTACTTC.

V is TRBV19 and J is TRBJ2-2; D is ambiguous. CDR1 LNHDA and CDR2 SQIVND come from the germline V gene (reference sequence). V was pared by 7 bases and J by 5 bases, with 8 bases between. The CDR3 consists of 12 residues. The CDR3 sequence: CASTSWTGELFF. CDR3 nucleotide sequence: TGTGCCAGTACCTCTTGGACCGGGGAGCTGTTTTTT.

This chain connects TRBV11-2 to TRBJ1-1; unclear D gene. The V end lost 2 bases, the J end lost 1 base, and 14 bases lay between the germline ends. Germline V gives CDR1 SGHAT, CDR2 FQNNGV. The CDR3 consists of 16 residues. The CDR3 coding sequence is TGTGCCAGCAGCTTAAAAGGGCCGGGGTGGAACACTGAAGCTTTCTTT. This sequence encodes CASSLKGPGWNTEAFF.

The rearrangement joins TRBV6-6 to TRBJ2-7; 8 bases are a match to TRBD2. From germline, CDR1 is MNHNY and CDR2 SVGAGI (reference sequence). Trimming at V came to 6 bases and at J to 0 bases, leaving 10 bases not matched to a gene. This CDR3 has 16 amino acids. The CDR3 coding sequence is TGTGCCAGCAGCCCGCTGAAACTAGCGGACTCCTACGAGCAGTACTTC. Its protein product is CASSPLKLADSYEQYF.

The chain links TRBV6-1 to TRBJ2-5, with 9 bases aligning to TRBD2. The V gene's germline CDR1 is MNHNS and CDR2 SASEGT. The CDR3 spans 17 residues. The V segment lost 3 bases and the J segment 5 bases; nucleotides outside the gene matches: 13. In nucleotides, the CDR3 is TGTGCCAGCAGTGAGTGGAAGGTAGCGGGAGTTGGGGAGACCCAGTACTTC. It codes for CASSEWKVAGVGETQYF.

V and J are TRBV12-5 and TRBJ2-7; 8 bases are a match to TRBD2. Germline V CDR1 and CDR2: LGHNT, FRNRAP. The trim removed 9 bases at V and 7 bases at J, leaving 5 bases unmatched. This CDR3 has 11 amino acids. The CDR3 sequence: CASSSGREQYF. The CDR3 coding sequence is TGTGCTAGCTCTAGCGGGCGAGAGCAGTACTTC.

The J gene is TRBJ2-7, the V gene TRBV7-9; D unclear. CDR1 and CDR2 from the germline V gene are SEHNR and FQNEAQ (reference sequence). Trimming took off 5 bases at V and 2 bases at J, with 10 bases between the two ends. The CDR3 extends over 13 amino acids. The CDR3 DNA reads TGTGCCAGCAGCCCGGTTGTAACCTACGAGCAGTACTTC. Its protein is CASSPVVTYEQYF. The full variable domain, with the rest looked up from reference TRBV7-9 and TRBJ2-7, is DTGVSQNPRHKITKRGQNVTFRCDPISEHNRLYWYRQTLGQGPEFLTYFQNEAQLEKSRLLSDRFSAERPKGSFSTLEIQRTEQGDSAMYLCASSPVVTYEQYFGPGTRLTVT.

This chain uses TRBV7-9 with TRBJ2-5; D unclear. The germline gives CDR1 SEHNR, CDR2 FQNEAQ (reference sequence). CDR3 length: 12 residues. V was trimmed by 6 bases and J by 2 bases, leaving 7 bases between them. CDR3 sequence (DNA): TGTGCCAGCAGTCAGCTGCAAGAGACCCAGTACTTC. Translation: CASSQLQETQYF. The full variable domain, its missing parts supplied by reference TRBV7-9 and TRBJ2-5, is DTGVSQNPRHKITKRGQNVTFRCDPISEHNRLYWYRQTLGQGPEFLTYFQNEAQLEKSRLLSDRFSAERPKGSFSTLEIQRTEQGDSAMYLCASSQLQETQYFGPGTRLLVL.

V gene TRBV30 combines with J gene TRBJ2-7, with 8 nucleotides matching TRBD1. J lost 1 base, V lost 2 bases, and 7 bases had no gene match. Germline V gives CDR1 GTSNPN, CDR2 SVGIG (reference sequence). The length of the CDR3 is 15 residues. CDR3 sequence: CAWSPGQAHSYEQYF. In DNA form, the CDR3 reads TGTGCCTGGAGTCCGGGACAGGCACATTCCTACGAGCAGTACTTC.

The chain links TRBV4-3 to TRBJ2-3, with 8 bases that match TRBD2. CDR3 length: 17 residues. Germline assignment: CDR1 LGHNA and CDR2 YSLEER. After removal of 0 bases from V and 4 bases from J, the junction contained 9 bases not matched to a gene. CDR3 sequence: CASSQDLGLAEADTQYF. As DNA, the CDR3 is TGCGCCAGCAGCCAAGATTTAGGACTAGCTGAGGCAGATACGCAGTATTTT.

V is TRBV27 and J is TRBJ2-2; TRBD2 aligns across 7 bases. The CDR3 totals 15 residues. The germline V gene has CDR1 MNHEY and CDR2 SMNVEV (reference sequence). With V trimmed by 3 bases and J by 1 base, 2 bases remained unmatched. CDR3 in DNA: TGTGCCAGCAGTTTCGCGGGGGTGAACACCGGGGAGCTGTTTTTT. This codes for CASSFAGVNTGELFF.

Only a few counts were recorded for this clone. The chain has TRBV4-1 and TRBJ1-2, with D possibly being TRBD1 (5 bases). Trimming removed 2 bases at V and 12 bases at J, with 10 bases between. Germline V CDR1 and CDR2: MGHRA, YSYEKL. CDR3 size: 11 residues. The CDR3 bases are TGCGCCAGCAGCCAAATGAGACAGCACACCTTC. It yields the protein CASSQMRQHTF.

J is TRBJ1-1 and V is TRBV19, with D tentatively TRBD1 (5 bases). Germline V CDR1 and CDR2: LNHDA, SQIVND (reference sequence). The CDR3 is 14 amino acids. V lost 0 bases to trimming and J lost 5 bases, with 10 bases between them. The CDR3 reads CASSIDPGGTEAFF. The CDR3 DNA follows: TGTGCCAGTAGTATAGATCCGGGGGGTACTGAAGCTTTCTTT.

The rearrangement uses TRBV20-1 and TRBJ2-1; weak D call: TRBD2 (6 bases). Germline V lookup: CDR1 DFQATT, CDR2 SNEGSKA (reference sequence). There are 11 residues in the CDR3. Here the CDR3 reads CSATSNNEQFF. The CDR3 nucleotides are TGCAGCGCAACTAGCAACAATGAGCAGTTCTTC.

The genes are TRBV30 and TRBJ1-5, with 9 positions matching TRBD1. In germline, CDR1 is GTSNPN, CDR2 SVGIG (reference sequence). CDR3 length equals 15 residues. Trimming removed 5 bases from V and 7 bases from J; junction bases left unmatched: 12. CDR3 region: CAWEPGTGPYQPQHF. Written as DNA, the CDR3 is TGTGCCTGGGAACCCGGGACAGGGCCATACCAGCCCCAGCATTTT.

On this clone itself: One junction end does not reproduce the germline sequence, and a read error may be involved. V is TRBV27 and J is TRBJ2-2; maybe TRBD2 (6 bases). Germline values: CDR1 MNHEY, CDR2 SMNVEV (reference sequence). The CDR3 runs 15 residues. The CDR3 sequence: CASSPPGLLSGKLFF. The CDR3 coding sequence is TGTGCCAGCAGCCCTCCGGGACTCCTATCCGGGAAGCTGTTTTTT.

The rearrangement links TRBV15 to TRBJ2-7; D remains unclear. Germline values: CDR1 LNHNV, CDR2 YYDKDF (reference sequence). V was shortened by 0 bases and J by 5 bases, with 14 bases between the two germline ends. This CDR3 has 15 amino acids. CDR3 region: CATSREVGFIHEQYF. The CDR3 nucleotides read TGTGCCACCAGCAGAGAGGTAGGGTTCATCCACGAGCAGTACTTC.

The chain combines TRBV7-9 with TRBJ2-3, with D maybe TRBD2 (5 bases). The CDR3 spans 15 residues. Germline CDR1 is SEHNR and CDR2 is FQNEAQ (reference sequence). V was trimmed by 4 bases and J by 4 bases, leaving 15 bases between them. CDR3 sequence (DNA): TGTGCCAGCAGCTCGCCGGGGTACAACCCAGATACGCAGTATTTT. Translated, it gives CASSSPGYNPDTQYF. Full variable domain (remainder filled in from reference TRBV7-9 and TRBJ2-3): DTGVSQNPRHKITKRGQNVTFRCDPISEHNRLYWYRQTLGQGPEFLTYFQNEAQLEKSRLLSDRFSAERPKGSFSTLEIQRTEQGDSAMYLCASSSPGYNPDTQYFGPGTRLTVL.

The CDR3 nucleotides read TGTGCCAGTAGTATAGGCCGAACCCGGGACAGTGATACGGCCCAGTACTTC. It specifies CASSIGRTRDSDTAQYF. The chain employs TRBV19 and TRBJ2-5; the match to TRBD1 covers 7 bases. Germline V gene lookup returns CDR1 LNHDA and CDR2 SQIVND (reference sequence). This CDR3 is 17 amino acids long. V shed 1 base and J 9 bases; nucleotides not matched to a gene: 17.

The chain uses TRBV6-1 and TRBJ1-2; 8 positions agree with TRBD1. Germline loops: CDR1 MNHNS, CDR2 SASEGT. The CDR3 runs to 13 residues. The trim removed 10 bases at V and 7 bases at J, leaving 11 bases unmatched. CDR3 in amino acids: CATKTRTGSGYTF. The CDR3 region has the DNA TGTGCCACCAAAACCCGGACAGGGTCTGGCTACACCTTC.

The rearrangement links TRBV6-1 to TRBJ2-2; D gene unclear. V lost 11 bases, J lost 0 bases, and 16 bases lay in between. The CDR3 length is 15 residues. The germline V gene encodes CDR1 MNHNS and CDR2 SASEGT. The CDR3 loop is CALSRVRSNTGELFF. Written as DNA, the CDR3 is TGTGCCCTCTCGAGAGTCAGATCGAACACCGGGGAGCTGTTTTTT.

CDR3 amino acids: CASSLDSTTIEKLFF. CDR3 in DNA: TGTGCCAGCAGTTTGGACAGCACTACCATTGAAAAACTGTTTTTT. The chain uses TRBV27 and TRBJ1-4; D might be TRBD1 (6 bases). V was pared by 3 bases and J by 7 bases, with 15 bases between. This CDR3 is 15 amino acids long. Germline CDR1 and CDR2: MNHEY and SMNVEV (reference sequence).